This TCR beta chain appears in the sequencing data of a study of cytomegalovirus exposure and HLA in healthy donors (dated by TCRdb to between 2016 and 2019). Concerning the study at large: According to an earlier analysis of 587 of the donors, 200 million or so T cells yielded 90 million to 130 million unique TCR beta sequences and about 280 Gb of sequence data. About 310 gigabases of sequencing data and approximately 85 million unique TCR sequences were included in an early release covering about 700 HLA-typed donors. In the later analysis, no new phenotypic data were used to find candidate immune exposures; instead, reliance was placed on TCR beta sequences and their occurrence across donors. Every repertoire in the discovery cohort had been generated on one and the same sequencing platform. High-throughput TCR immunosequencing, statistical association of individual TCRs with disease status, and machine learning were combined to predict cytomegalovirus infection status. Among some 400 genotyped donors of the cohort, an average of approximately 220,000 unique TCR beta nucleotide sequences was sequenced per donor, of which about 19% were non-productive. HLA typing included class I and class II loci at four-digit resolution. A later analysis re-analyzed previously published TCR beta repertoires from 600 to 850 donors and added high-resolution HLA genotyping to study TCR occurrence patterns. The study profiled the T cell repertoires of about 640 subjects by immunosequencing and related them to cytomegalovirus serostatus. Along with the approximately 650-subject first cohort, a separate validation cohort of over a hundred different subjects was used. Donor age, sex, ethnicity and CMV serostatus were compiled together with the repertoire data. An earlier analysis of 587 of the donors used high-throughput TCR beta sequencing to judge whether each TCR beta V gene segment behaved as functional or pseudogenic. Of the roughly 390 genotyped donors, less than 85% were placed in the genetic ancestry cluster associated with self-reported Caucasian donors. The number of donors typed differed by locus, with about 629-640 for A, B, C, DRB1 and DQB1, 522 for DQA1, about 610 for DPA1, and around 450 for DPB1. A later genetic analysis used genome-wide SNP genotypes for about 65% of the roughly 700 donors, treating that subset as a discovery cohort. The aim of the study was to test whether cataloging public T cell receptors could identify signatures of past pathogen exposure. Several DR-DQ haplotypes were handled as single units for association and clustering because linkage in the cohort was strong.

In total, roughly 670 healthy bone marrow donors made up the cohort. Cohort members were all nominally healthy when sampled, although unrecorded immune exposures were likely present. The donor was CMV seronegative and belonged to the group of 380 or so seronegative cohort members. A peripheral blood sample was provided by each donor, and peripheral blood mononuclear cells were used for TCR beta sequencing. Genomic DNA was extracted from the blood cell samples with the Qiagen DNeasy Blood Extraction Kit. On the study overall, not on this receptor specifically: A few of the identified cytomegalovirus-associated TCR beta chains were confirmed in vitro to be specific for cytomegalovirus antigens. Specific HLA alleles were associated with 15,000 to 20,000 TCR beta sequences at a false discovery rate of 0.05 in a later analysis. A group of highly shared sequence variants was considered likely to be a technical artifact of the sequencing pipeline. The only immune exposure information available for the cohort was CMV serostatus. Because some donors lacked HLA typing at each locus, the association tests relied only on the typed subset. In an earlier analysis of about 540 of the donors, most TCR beta V segments were observed in productive rearrangements about 90% or about 30% of the time, broadly matching IMGT annotations. The cohort was sequenced for TCR beta chains only, and without alpha or paired-chain data the features that could be detected were limited. In a later genetic analysis, fewer N-insertions in productive TCRs were reported among donors in an Asian-associated ancestry cluster than the 666-donor mean. Most TCR sequences were seen in very few donors, while some public TCRs were found in many individuals. A total of fewer than 200 TCR beta chains were listed by the study as associated with cytomegalovirus. The classifier was reported to diagnose cytomegalovirus status with high specificity and sensitivity in both the original and validation cohorts. A further reported finding was that TCR beta sequences accurately predicted the HLA-A and HLA-B alleles for most subjects in the first cohort. According to a later analysis, most CMV-associated TCR beta chains appeared to be HLA-restricted, and the HLA associations seemed to be driven largely by CMV exposure. The earlier analysis of 587 of the donors excluded some 15 rarely observed V segments, including chromosome 9 orphons, because counts were too low. Presence/absence analyses assumed roughly uniform sequencing depth across donors, an assumption that may not hold. Several of the top co-occurrence clusters appeared to be linked to parvovirus B19, influenza, CMV and Epstein-Barr virus, according to a later analysis. The authors suggested that the approach could potentially be extended to other disease states and immunological phenotypes. A later genetic analysis associated a missense DCLRE1C variant with V-gene and J-gene trimming of TCR beta chains, and an independent cohort replicated the association. A later analysis found that TCR association rates varied across HLA loci, with DRB1 alleles showing the most associated TCRs and HLA-C alleles the fewest. Assigning TCR associations to individual alleles was difficult when HLA alleles, especially DR and DQ, strongly co-occurred. In a later analysis, HLA-associated TCR beta chains showed more clonal expansion and lower generation probabilities than non-associated chains that were equally common. Some IMGT-functional V segments, including TRBV6-2 and TRBV6-3, could not be distinguished by the 87-base-pair reads and were therefore excluded. Correlated functional status among segregating V segments might be attributable to linkage disequilibrium, but an unknown experimental factor could not be ruled out.

Note on this clone: No cognate antigen has been identified for it. It has no much larger one-base neighbor in the sample; base qualities were not kept.

Looking up the germline V gene yields CDR1 SGHAT and CDR2 FQNNGV. The germline V and J ends show losses of 5 bases and 7 bases respectively, and no gene match explains 10 bases of the junction. The CDR3 goes from the cysteine to the phenylalanine over 15 residues. CDR3 DNA is the only sequence kept; it has 45 bases, read in frame from the first base. The protocol used for the library was the immunoSEQ multiplex PCR assay. The multiplex PCR relied on a mix of 60 forward primers for TCR Vbeta segments and 13 reverse primers for TCR Jbeta segments. The CDR3 region of rearranged TCR beta genes was amplified from genomic DNA with a multiplex PCR assay. Amplified TCR beta libraries were sequenced as 87-base-pair reads on the Illumina HiSeq System. As for how the authors treated the data: Across the roughly 600 repertoires, a later analysis counted 60 million to 90 million unique TCR beta chains, some 11 million of which were shared by at least two donors. A nearest-neighbor algorithm error-corrected the raw reads and collapsed the reads into unique sequences, merging closely related sequences to remove PCR and sequencing errors. CDR3 sequences were aligned to IMGT reference sequences to assign V, D and J gene segments. For a sequence to be retained, a match of at least six nucleotides was required to both a V gene segment and a J gene segment. A rearrangement counted as productive if the CDR3 had no stop codons and remained in frame with V and J, and every other rearrangement counted as non-productive. CDR3 was defined by IMGT convention, running from the second conserved V-encoded cysteine to the conserved J-encoded phenylalanine. The earlier analysis of about 590 of the donors excluded sequences that lacked an unambiguous match to a single V gene segment. In an earlier analysis of approximately 590 of the donors, V segments were called functional above 56.7% productive rearrangements and were called segregating when the between-donor standard deviation exceeded 5%. To diagnose cytomegalovirus status from the catalog of TCR beta chain sequences, a statistical classification framework was built. V and J gene assignment, in a later analysis, came from comparing TCR nucleotide sequences with IMGT/GENE-DB human TR gene sequences. A later analysis assigned CDR3 sequences and most-parsimonious VDJ recombination scenarios with the TCRdist pipeline. In a later analysis, every TCR beta chain was defined by the combination of its CDR3 amino acid sequence and its V-gene family, and reads without a unique V-gene family were dropped. To address suspected cross-contamination and a sequencing artifact, a later analysis removed approximately 600 highly shared, low-generation-probability nucleotide sequences. In a later analysis, a clonal expansion index for each public chain was calculated from normalized within-repertoire ranks of inferred template counts. In a later analysis, generation probabilities were computed with a VDJ recombination model fitted to out-of-frame rearrangements, and the resulting probabilities were checked against IGoR. In a later analysis, hypergeometric tests were used to score TCR-TCR, TCR-HLA and TCR-CMV co-occurrence, with a repertoire-size bias correction applied to TCR pairs. False discovery rates were estimated in a later analysis by permuting HLA or CMV assignments 20 times. In a later analysis, co-occurring TCRs were grouped using DBSCAN, with TCRdist sequence similarity added in when clustering inside HLA-allele-positive subsets. For co-occurrence clustering, repertoires with fewer than 30,000 or more than 120,000 public chains were excluded, along with several repertoires with anomalous nucleotide sharing. The table was pulled from immuneACCESS by TCRdb, which kept in-frame rearrangements only. Such tables lose some clones; where checked, under half of the loss comes from unresolved V genes, and the rest has no known cause. V, J and clone size were drawn from that table, and D and trimming were deduced from the DNA. For this sample there are under 150,000 clones; about 80% appear just once. The ten top clones hold about 1.7% of the sample.

The sequenced material came from PBMCs. The TCR comes from a woman aged 25 to 39 in good health and CMV-seronegative. The V gene is TRBV11-2 and the J gene is TRBJ2-1, with 8 junctional bases fitting TRBD1. CDR3 region: CASSDYQGAYNEQFF. The base sequence is TGTGCCAGCAGCGATTACCAGGGGGCGTATAATGAGCAGTTCTTC. Here the CDR3 is joined to the reference TRBV11-2 and TRBJ2-1 genes, and the full variable domain is: EAGVAQSPRYKIIEKRQSVAFWCNPISGHATLYWYQQILGQGPKLLIQFQNNGVVDDSQLPKDRFSAERLKGVDSTLKIQPAKLEDSAVYLCASSDYQGAYNEQFFGPGTRLTVL.